These T cell receptor beta chains were read from a single sample in a study of T cell changes during pregnancy in multiple sclerosis. TCRdb's table, derived via immunoSEQ multiplex PCR, lists solely in-frame clones and lacks some. The table has 65,000 to 90,000 clones, around 94% seen once. The sample here was peripheral blood, taken before pregnancy. All receptors come from a female donor with multiple sclerosis, enrolled in a pregnancy study. Each CDR3 is given with its conserved first and last residue. Each record gives: J gene, clone size, V gene, D gene, CDR3 protein, CDR3 DNA. The D gene is left open where the match is weak. For some rows the clone size is stated as once, few or many, or as a class when expanded; others skip it.

>TRBJ2-1|NA|TRBV6-7|TRBD2
CASSYSNFRLAGLSSYNEQFF
TGTGCCAGCAGTTACTCGAATTTTAGACTAGCGGGACTATCCTCCTACAATGAGCAGTTCTTC
>TRBJ2-5|NA|TRBV11-2|NA
CASSLEASVQETQYF
TGTGCCAGCAGCTTAGAAGCTAGCGTTCAAGAGACCCAGTACTTC
>TRBJ1-2|few|TRBV4-1|TRBD1
CASSQVRDSYGYTF
TGCGCCAGCAGCCAAGTAAGGGACAGCTATGGCTACACCTTC
>TRBJ2-3|NA|TRBV7-9|NA
CASRASRGGRPTDTQYF
TGTGCCAGCAGAGCTAGCAGAGGAGGTAGACCCACAGATACGCAGTATTTT
>TRBJ2-3|NA|TRBV4-3|TRBD2
CASSPRLADSTDTQYF
TGCGCCAGCAGCCCACGACTAGCGGACAGCACAGATACGCAGTATTTT
>TRBJ1-5|NA|TRBV5-6|NA
CASSYMDSQNQPQHF
TGTGCCAGCAGCTATATGGACAGCCAAAATCAGCCCCAGCATTTT
>TRBJ1-1|NA|TRBV9|TRBD1
CASSVAQGMNTEAFF
TGTGCCAGCAGCGTAGCACAGGGGATGAACACTGAAGCTTTCTTT
>TRBJ2-7|NA|TRBV7-9|TRBD1
CASSSRDRVHEQYF
TGTGCCAGCAGCTCCCGGGACAGGGTACACGAGCAGTACTTC
>TRBJ2-6|NA|TRBV6-1|NA
CASSEGSSGANVLTF
TGTGCCAGCAGTGAAGGCAGCTCTGGGGCCAACGTCCTGACTTTC
>TRBJ2-2|NA|TRBV5-6|NA
CASSLVVSGDTGELFF
TGTGCCAGCAGCTTGGTAGTGTCAGGGGACACCGGGGAGCTGTTTTTT
>TRBJ2-7|NA|TRBV7-2|TRBD1
CASSLPGQASYEQYF
TGTGCCAGCAGCCTTCCGGGACAGGCCTCCTACGAGCAGTACTTC
>TRBJ2-1|NA|TRBV4-2|TRBD2
CASSQDSRASGRDRHEQFF
TGTGCCAGCAGCCAAGATTCGAGGGCTAGCGGGAGGGACCGGCATGAGCAGTTCTTC
>TRBJ1-4|NA|TRBV5-1|NA
CASSLVTGTTNEKLFF
TGCGCCAGCAGCTTGGTTACAGGGACAACTAATGAAAAACTGTTTTTT
>TRBJ1-2|NA|TRBV4-2|TRBD1
CASSQVGTGSNGYTF
TGTGCCAGCAGCCAAGTCGGGACAGGGTCTAATGGCTACACCTTC
>TRBJ1-5|NA|TRBV11-2|NA
CASSTDRGNNQPQHF
TGTGCCAGCAGTACGGACCGCGGGAACAATCAGCCCCAGCATTTT
>TRBJ2-3|NA|TRBV5-1|NA
CASSKLAQLSTDTQYF
TGCGCCAGCAGCAAACTAGCCCAGCTTAGCACAGATACGCAGTATTTT